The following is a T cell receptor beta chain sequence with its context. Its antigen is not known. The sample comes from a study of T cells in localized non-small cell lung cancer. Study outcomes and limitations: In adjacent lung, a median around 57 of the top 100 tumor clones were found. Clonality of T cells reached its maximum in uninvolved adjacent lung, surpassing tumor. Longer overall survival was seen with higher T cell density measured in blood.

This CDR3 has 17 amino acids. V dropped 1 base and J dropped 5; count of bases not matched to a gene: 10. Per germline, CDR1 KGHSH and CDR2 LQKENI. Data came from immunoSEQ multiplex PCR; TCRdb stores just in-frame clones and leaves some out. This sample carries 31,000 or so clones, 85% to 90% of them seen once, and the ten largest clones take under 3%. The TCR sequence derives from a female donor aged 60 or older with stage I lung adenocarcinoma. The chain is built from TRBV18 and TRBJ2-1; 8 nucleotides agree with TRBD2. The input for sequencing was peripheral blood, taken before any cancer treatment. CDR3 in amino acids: CASSPRNSGLAHNEQFF. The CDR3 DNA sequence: TGTGCCAGCTCACCACGAAATTCCGGACTAGCCCACAATGAGCAGTTCTTC.